This section outlines one T cell receptor beta chain sequence together with its context. Its antigen is as yet unknown. A much larger clone is a single base away; this may be a read error. This specimen comes from a study of post-analysis software for immune sequencing data. Unique-molecular-identifier-tagged TCR beta cDNA libraries were used. The authors obtained roughly 550,000 cDNA molecules from roughly 1.1 to 9.2 million T cells. TCRdb reprocessed the PCR reads via MiXCR and lists one record per CDR3 protein. The sample has hundreds of thousands of distinct CDR3 sequences, 25% to 30% seen once; the top ten hold around 0.55%. Overall study findings and caveats: Pronounced co-clustering by F measure was evident among identically batched samples. TRBV segments more frequent in patients than in controls numbered five and included TRBV5-6, TRBV5-1 and TRBV20-1. Multiple sclerosis patients had significantly lower normalized Chao1 diversity than controls.

Germline CDR1 is SGHRS and CDR2 is YFSETQ. There are 16 residues in the CDR3. Sequencing was done on a sample of blood. The TCR originated in a girl aged 5-17 years with multiple sclerosis. The chain joins TRBV5-1 to TRBJ2-6; 7 bases are shared with TRBD1. The CDR3 is CASSLDPVTGANVRTF. CDR3 sequence (DNA): TGCGCCAGCAGCTTGGATCCGGTTACAGGGGCCAACGTCCGGACTTTC.